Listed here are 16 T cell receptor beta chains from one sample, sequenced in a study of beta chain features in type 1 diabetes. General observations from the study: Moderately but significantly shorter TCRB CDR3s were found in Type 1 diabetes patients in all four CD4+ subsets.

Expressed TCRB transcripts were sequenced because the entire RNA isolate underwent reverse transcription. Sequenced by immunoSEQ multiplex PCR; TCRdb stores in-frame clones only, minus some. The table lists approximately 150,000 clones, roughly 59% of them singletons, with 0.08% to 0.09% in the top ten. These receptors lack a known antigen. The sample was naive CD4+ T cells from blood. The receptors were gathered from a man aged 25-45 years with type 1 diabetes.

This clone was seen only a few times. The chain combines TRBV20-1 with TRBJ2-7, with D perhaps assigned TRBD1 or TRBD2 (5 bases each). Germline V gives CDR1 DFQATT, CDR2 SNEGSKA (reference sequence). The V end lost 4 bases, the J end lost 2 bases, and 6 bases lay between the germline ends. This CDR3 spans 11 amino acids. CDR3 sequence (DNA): TGCAGTGCTAAGGGACCCTACGAGCAGTACTTC. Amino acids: CSAKGPYEQYF.

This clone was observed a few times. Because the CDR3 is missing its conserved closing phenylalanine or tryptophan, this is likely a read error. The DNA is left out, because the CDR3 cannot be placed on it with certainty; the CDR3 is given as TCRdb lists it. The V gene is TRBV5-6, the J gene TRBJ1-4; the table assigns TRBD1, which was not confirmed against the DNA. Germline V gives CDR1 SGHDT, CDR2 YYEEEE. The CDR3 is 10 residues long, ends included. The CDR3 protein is CASSFSQPDR.

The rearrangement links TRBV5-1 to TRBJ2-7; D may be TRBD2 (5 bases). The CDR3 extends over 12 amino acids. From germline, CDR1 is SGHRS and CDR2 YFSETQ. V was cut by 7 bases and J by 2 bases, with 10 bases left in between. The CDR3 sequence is CASHGEPYEQYF. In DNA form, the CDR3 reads TGCGCCAGCCACGGGGAACCCTACGAGCAGTACTTC.

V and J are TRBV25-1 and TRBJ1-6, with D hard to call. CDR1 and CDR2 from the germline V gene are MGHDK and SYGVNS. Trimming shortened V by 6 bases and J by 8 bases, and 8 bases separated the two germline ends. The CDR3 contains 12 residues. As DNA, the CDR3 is TGTGCCAGCAGGCTGGCGGATTCACCCCTCCACTTT. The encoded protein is CASRLADSPLHF.

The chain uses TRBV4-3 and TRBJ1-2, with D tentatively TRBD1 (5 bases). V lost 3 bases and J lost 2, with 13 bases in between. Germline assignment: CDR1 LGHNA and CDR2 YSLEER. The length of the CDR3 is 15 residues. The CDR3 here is CASSQIEGLNYGYTF. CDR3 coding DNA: TGCGCCAGCAGCCAGATTGAGGGACTCAACTATGGCTACACCTTC.

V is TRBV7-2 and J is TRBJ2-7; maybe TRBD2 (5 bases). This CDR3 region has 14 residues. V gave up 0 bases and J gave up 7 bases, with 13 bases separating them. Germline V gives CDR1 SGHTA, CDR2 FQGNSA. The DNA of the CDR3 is TGTGCCAGCAGCTTAGCCCCTGACCCGGGAGAGCAGTACTTC. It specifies CASSLAPDPGEQYF.

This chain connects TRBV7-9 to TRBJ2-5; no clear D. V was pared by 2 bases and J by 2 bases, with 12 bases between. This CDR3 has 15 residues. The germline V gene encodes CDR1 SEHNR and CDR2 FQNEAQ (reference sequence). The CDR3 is CASSLISGRQETQYF. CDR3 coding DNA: TGTGCCAGCAGCTTAATATCTGGCAGACAAGAGACCCAGTACTTC.

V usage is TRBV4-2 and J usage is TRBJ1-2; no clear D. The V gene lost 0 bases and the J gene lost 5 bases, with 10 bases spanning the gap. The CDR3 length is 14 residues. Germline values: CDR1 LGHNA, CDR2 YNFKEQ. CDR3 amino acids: CASSQDFTSYGYTF. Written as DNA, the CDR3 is TGTGCCAGCAGCCAAGATTTTACTTCATATGGCTACACCTTC.

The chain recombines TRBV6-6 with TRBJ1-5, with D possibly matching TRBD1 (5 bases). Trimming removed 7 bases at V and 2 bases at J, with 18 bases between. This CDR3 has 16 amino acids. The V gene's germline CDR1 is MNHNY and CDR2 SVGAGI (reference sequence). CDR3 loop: CASIWGQGVGNQPQHF. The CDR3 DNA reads TGTGCCAGCATCTGGGGCCAAGGGGTGGGCAATCAGCCCCAGCATTTT.

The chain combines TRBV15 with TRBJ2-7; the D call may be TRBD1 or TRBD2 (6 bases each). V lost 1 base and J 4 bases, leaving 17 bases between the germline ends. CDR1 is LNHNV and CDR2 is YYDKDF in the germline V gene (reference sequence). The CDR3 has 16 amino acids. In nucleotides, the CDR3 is TGTGCCACCAGCAGAGGTGTCGGCGGGACACAATACGAGCAGTACTTC. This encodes CATSRGVGGTQYEQYF.

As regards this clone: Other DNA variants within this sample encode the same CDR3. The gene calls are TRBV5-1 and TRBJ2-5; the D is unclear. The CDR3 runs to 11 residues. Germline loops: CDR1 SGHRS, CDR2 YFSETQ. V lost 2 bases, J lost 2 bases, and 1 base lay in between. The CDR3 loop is CASSLQETQYF. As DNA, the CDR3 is TGCGCCAGCAGCTTACAAGAGACCCAGTACTTC.

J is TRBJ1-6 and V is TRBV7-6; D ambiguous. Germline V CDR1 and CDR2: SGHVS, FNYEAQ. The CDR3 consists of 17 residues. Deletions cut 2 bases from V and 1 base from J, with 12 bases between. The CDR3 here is CASSLCDSRSYNSPLHF. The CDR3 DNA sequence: TGTGCCAGCAGCTTATGCGATTCGCGGTCCTATAATTCACCCCTCCACTTT.

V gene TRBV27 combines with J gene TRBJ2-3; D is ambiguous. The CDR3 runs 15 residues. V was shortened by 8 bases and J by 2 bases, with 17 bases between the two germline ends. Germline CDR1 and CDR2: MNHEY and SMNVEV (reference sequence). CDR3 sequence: CASGQTRLNTDTQYF. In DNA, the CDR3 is TGTGCCAGCGGTCAGACAAGGCTAAACACAGATACGCAGTATTTT.

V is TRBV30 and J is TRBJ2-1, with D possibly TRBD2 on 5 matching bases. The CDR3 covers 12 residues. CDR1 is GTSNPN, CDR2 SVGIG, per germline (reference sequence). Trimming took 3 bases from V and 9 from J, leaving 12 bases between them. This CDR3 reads CAWSREGGEQFF. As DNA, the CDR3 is TGTGCCTGGAGCCGGGAAGGAGGTGAGCAGTTCTTC.

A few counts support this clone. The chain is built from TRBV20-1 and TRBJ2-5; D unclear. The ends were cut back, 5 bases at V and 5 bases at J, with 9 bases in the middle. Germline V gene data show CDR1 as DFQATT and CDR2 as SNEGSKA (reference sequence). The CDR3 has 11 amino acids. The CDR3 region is CSAGIPETQYF. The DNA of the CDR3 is TGCAGTGCTGGGATCCCTGAGACCCAGTACTTC.

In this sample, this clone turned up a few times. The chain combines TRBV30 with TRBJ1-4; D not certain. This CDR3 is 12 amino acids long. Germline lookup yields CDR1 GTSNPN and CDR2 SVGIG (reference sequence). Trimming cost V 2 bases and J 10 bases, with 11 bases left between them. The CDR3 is CAWSHRQAKLFF. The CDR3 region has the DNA TGTGCCTGGAGTCATAGGCAGGCAAAACTGTTTTTT. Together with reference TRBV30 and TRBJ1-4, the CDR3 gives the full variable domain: SQTIHQWPATLVQPVGSPLSLECTVEGTSNPNLYWYRQAAGRGLQLLFYSVGIGQISSEVPQNLSASRPQDRQFILSSKKLLLSDSGFYLCAWSHRQAKLFFGSGTQLSVL.